Presented here are 15 T cell receptor beta chains from one specimen sequenced in a study of T-cell memory formation after mild COVID-19. TCRdb re-called the 5' RACE reads with MiXCR, one entry per CDR3 protein. The sample contains roughly 240,000 distinct CDR3 sequences, roughly 14% of which appear only once. Sample: PBMCs or a T cell subset sorted from them (not recorded which). These receptors all stem from an adult woman who had mild COVID-19 (a few samples of this study predate the infection). Cell type and time point are not known.

The chain combines TRBV20-1 with TRBJ2-2; 7 bases fit TRBD2. CDR1 is DFQATT, CDR2 SNEGSKA, per germline (reference sequence). The CDR3 length is 15 residues. V dropped 6 bases and J dropped 4; count of bases not matched to a gene: 11. In DNA, the CDR3 is TGCAGTGCCCCAGCCCCAGGGAGGGGCACCGGGGAGCTGTTTTTT. Translated, it gives CSAPAPGRGTGELFF.

This clonotype appeared a few times. The chain carries TRBV12-3 or TRBV12-4 and TRBJ1-1; D is undetermined. Trimming shortened V by 6 bases and J by 4 bases, and 9 bases separated the two germline ends. The CDR3 has 12 amino acids. The CDR3 DNA reads as TGTGCCAGCAGACATATCGGCACTGAAGCTTTCTTT. This encodes CASRHIGTEAFF.

This clonotype was detected a few times. The J gene is TRBJ1-3, the V gene TRBV6-5; D is unclear. Germline assignment: CDR1 MNHEY and CDR2 SVGAGI. This CDR3 region has 14 residues. Trimming shortened V by 5 bases and J by 0 bases, and 8 bases separated the two germline ends. As DNA, the CDR3 is TGTGCCAGCAGTCCAGTCGCCTCTGGAAACACCATATATTTT. The encoded protein is CASSPVASGNTIYF.

The chain links TRBV11-2 to TRBJ1-4, with D possibly matching TRBD1 (5 bases). Trimming took 5 bases from V and 6 from J, leaving 10 bases between them. Germline V lookup: CDR1 SGHAT, CDR2 FQNNGV. The CDR3 totals 13 residues. CDR3 protein: CASSTDIDEKLFF. For the CDR3, the DNA is TGTGCCAGCAGCACGGACATCGATGAAAAACTGTTTTTT.

This clonotype was seen more than once but under ten times. The chain joins TRBV7-9 to TRBJ2-3; D is undetermined. Germline V lookup: CDR1 SEHNR, CDR2 FQNEAQ (reference sequence). The CDR3 totals 16 residues. Trimming removed 3 bases at V and 6 bases at J, with 19 bases between. The CDR3 reads CASSFFSSFIEDTQYF. The CDR3 DNA reads as TGTGCCAGCAGCTTCTTTAGTTCTTTTATTGAGGATACGCAGTATTTT.

The chain couples TRBV2 to TRBJ2-5; TRBD2 aligns across 7 bases. The trim removed 6 bases at V and 5 bases at J, leaving 6 bases unmatched. CDR3 length: 13 residues. Germline loops: CDR1 SNHLY, CDR2 FYNNEI. In DNA, the CDR3 is TGTGCCAGCAGCGGACTAGATTATGAGACCCAGTACTTC. It yields the protein CASSGLDYETQYF.

Remarks on this clonotype: Mismatch with germline at one junction end may stem from a read error. The chain uses TRBV6-2 or TRBV6-3 and TRBJ1-5, with a tentative D call TRBD1 (6 bases). CDR1 and CDR2 (germline): MNHEY, SVGEGT. The CDR3 length is 16 residues. CDR3 in DNA: TGTGCCAGCAGCCCCGGGGGGGGGGCGGGCAATCAGCCCCATCATTTT. Translation: CASSPGGGAGNQPHHF.

The rearrangement links TRBV7-8 to TRBJ1-1; 8 bases agree with TRBD1. CDR1 and CDR2 from the germline V gene are SGHVS and FQNEAQ. The V segment lost 2 bases and the J segment 5 bases; nucleotides outside the gene matches: 10. The CDR3 has 16 amino acids. In nucleotides, the CDR3 is TGTGCCAGCAGCTTATTGGACAGGGAGTTAATGACTGAAGCTTTCTTT. Translating it yields CASSLLDRELMTEAFF.

This clonotype was counted between two and nine times. The J gene is TRBJ2-4, the V gene TRBV29-1; TRBD1 aligns across 8 bases. The V gene's germline CDR1 is SQVTM and CDR2 ANQGSEA. This CDR3 spans 13 amino acids. With 6 bases clipped from V and 6 bases from J, the junction kept 7 bases outside the gene matches. This CDR3 is CSVATGVGNIQYF. Written as DNA, the CDR3 is TGCAGCGTCGCGACAGGGGTGGGAAACATTCAGTACTTC.

The rearrangement uses TRBV5-1 and TRBJ2-7; TRBD1 matches 9 bases. Germline assignment: CDR1 SGHRS and CDR2 YFSETQ. This CDR3 comprises 14 residues. Germline trimming cut 4 bases from V and 4 bases from J; bases unmatched to any gene: 6. The CDR3 loop reads CASSPDRGRYEQYF. In nucleotides, the CDR3 is TGCGCCAGCAGCCCGGACAGGGGAAGATACGAGCAGTACTTC.

This clonotype was counted a few times. This chain joins TRBV2 and TRBJ2-7; 12 bases fit TRBD1. The germline gives CDR1 SNHLY, CDR2 FYNNEI. This CDR3 is 16 amino acids long. V gave up 2 bases and J gave up 7 bases; unmatched junction bases: 9. CDR3 in DNA: TGTGCCAGCAGTGAATTTTCGGGACAGGGGGCGTATGAGCAGTACTTC. It specifies CASSEFSGQGAYEQYF.

The sample holds a few counts of this clonotype. The chain joins TRBV20-1 to TRBJ1-1; TRBD1 is a possible D gene (6 bases). Trimming shortened V by 1 base and J by 1 base, and 13 bases separated the two germline ends. The CDR3 runs to 15 residues. The V gene's germline CDR1 is DFQATT and CDR2 SNEGSKA (reference sequence). The CDR3 sequence: CSARVFRRGNTEAFF. In DNA form, the CDR3 reads TGCAGTGCTAGAGTGTTCCGCAGGGGGAACACTGAAGCTTTCTTT.

V gene TRBV10-3 combines with J gene TRBJ1-2; 9 bases fit TRBD1. The ends lost 5 bases at V and 4 bases at J; junction bases unmatched: 2. Looked up from germline, CDR1 is ENHRY and CDR2 is SYGVKD. The CDR3 runs to 13 residues. Here the CDR3 reads CAISRDRVYGYTF. Written as DNA, the CDR3 is TGTGCCATCAGTCGGGACAGGGTCTATGGCTACACCTTC.

The chain joins TRBV29-1 to TRBJ2-1; 10 nucleotides line up with TRBD1. The CDR3 runs to 17 residues. Germline values: CDR1 SQVTM, CDR2 ANQGSEA. The junction had 14 bases not matched to a gene; V was cut back by 7 bases and J by 2 bases. The CDR3 reads CSGLWGTGEKTYNEQFF. The CDR3 nucleotides read TGCAGCGGGTTGTGGGGGACAGGGGAGAAGACCTACAATGAGCAGTTCTTC.

In this sample, this clonotype turned up a few times. The chain recombines TRBV12-3 or TRBV12-4 with TRBJ2-3; D is uncertain. The CDR3 is made up of 16 amino acids. V lost 0 bases and J lost 0, with 10 bases in between. CDR3 nucleotide sequence: TGTGCCAGCAGTTTAGCGCTACTTGCTAGCACAGATACGCAGTATTTT. It is translated as CASSLALLASTDTQYF.